The 21 T cell receptor beta chains reported below all come from one sample, sequenced in a study of blood T cells in healthy people across ages. Primers used in a second PCR of about 6 to 11 cycles were a sample-barcoded 5' primer and a J-beta primer mix. From the 5' RACE reads, TCRdb called clonotypes with MiXCR, one entry per CDR3 protein. The sample carries over a million distinct CDR3 sequences, approximately 39% recorded once. Sample: blood. Source of these receptors: a young woman in good health.

The chain has TRBV20-1 and TRBJ1-1; 9 nucleotides align to TRBD1. V shed 6 bases, J shed 1 base, and the junction held 9 bases outside the gene matches. The germline V gene has CDR1 DFQATT and CDR2 SNEGSKA (reference sequence). The CDR3 is 15 amino acids. The CDR3 DNA reads TGCAGTGCATCACAGGGGGCCAGGTGGAACACTGAAGCTTTCTTT. Its translation is CSASQGARWNTEAFF.

The V call is TRBV12-3 or TRBV12-4, the J call TRBJ1-5, with D unresolved. The CDR3 has 14 amino acids. V was pared by 3 bases and J by 0 bases, with 6 bases between. In nucleotides, the CDR3 is TGTGCCAGCAGTTTGGCTCATAGCAATCAGCCCCAGCATTTT. As protein: CASSLAHSNQPQHF.

This clonotype was found a few times. This chain connects TRBV20-1 to TRBJ2-3; a possible D gene is TRBD2 (6 bases). The V end was cut by 0 bases, the J end by 4 bases, with 14 bases between. CDR1 is DFQATT and CDR2 is SNEGSKA in the germline V gene (reference sequence). The CDR3 extends over 15 amino acids. CDR3 nucleotides: TGCAGTGCTAGAGATGCCCGCGGGACCCCAGATACGCAGTATTTT. This codes for CSARDARGTPDTQYF.

The chain recombines TRBV18 with TRBJ2-7, with D unclear. The closer fit of TRBJ2-5 to the DNA end suggests the J call may be wrong. Germline lookup yields CDR1 KGHSH and CDR2 LQKENI. The CDR3 runs 15 residues. In nucleotides, the CDR3 is TGTGCCAGCTCACCACCGTCGCAGGAATCTGTGACCCAGTACTTC. It specifies CASSPPSQESVTQYF.

This chain links TRBV4-3 with TRBJ2-7; D is unresolved. Per the germline V gene, CDR1 is LGHNA and CDR2 is YSLEER. Between the trimmed V and J ends, which lost 0 bases and 0 bases, there was a span of 12 bases. This CDR3 region has 16 residues. The CDR3 reads CASSQDKGRFSYEQYF. DNA of the CDR3: TGCGCCAGCAGCCAAGATAAAGGCAGGTTCTCCTACGAGCAGTACTTC.

V gene TRBV20-1 combines with J gene TRBJ1-1; 7 bases agree with TRBD1. V shed 6 bases, J shed 4 bases, and the junction held 5 bases outside the gene matches. Germline values: CDR1 DFQATT, CDR2 SNEGSKA (reference sequence). The CDR3 loop spans 12 amino acids. This CDR3 reads CSANRGGTEAFF. CDR3 nucleotides: TGCAGTGCAAACAGGGGTGGCACTGAAGCTTTCTTT.

J is TRBJ2-1 and V is TRBV7-2; 13 bases are a match to TRBD2. This CDR3 comprises 16 residues. The germline gives CDR1 SGHTA, CDR2 FQGNSA. J gave up 7 bases and V 5 bases, and 8 bases lay outside the gene matches. The CDR3 is CASSPPGLAGSNEQFF. For the CDR3, the DNA is TGTGCCAGCAGCCCTCCGGGACTAGCGGGATCAAATGAGCAGTTCTTC.

This clonotype appeared a few times. J is TRBJ2-7 and V is TRBV6-2 or TRBV6-3; TRBD2 matches at 8 bases. Looked up from germline, CDR1 is MNHEY and CDR2 is SVGEGT. The CDR3 sequence is 18 residues long. V lost 6 bases, J lost 3 bases, and 19 bases stayed unmatched. The CDR3 nucleotides are TGTGCCAGCAGAATGACATTGCGCGGACTAAGCGGGAGCTACGAGCAGTACTTC. Translation gives CASRMTLRGLSGSYEQYF.

The chain employs TRBV4-1 and TRBJ2-3; TRBD2 agrees at 11 bases. The germline CDR1 and CDR2 sequences are MGHRA and YSYEKL. There are 13 residues in the CDR3. Trimming removed 6 bases from V and 5 bases from J; junction bases left unmatched: 1. CDR3 in amino acids: CASRLAGEDTQYF. In DNA, the CDR3 is TGCGCCAGCAGACTAGCGGGGGAAGATACGCAGTATTTT.

This sequence joins TRBV27 and TRBJ2-7; 8 positions agree with TRBD2. The CDR3 sequence is 16 residues long. Per the germline V gene, CDR1 is MNHEY and CDR2 is SMNVEV (reference sequence). The V segment lost 6 bases and the J segment 0 bases; nucleotides outside the gene matches: 10. The CDR3 protein is CASSFLSGTPSYEQYF. CDR3 sequence (DNA): TGTGCCAGCAGCTTCCTTAGCGGGACACCCTCCTACGAGCAGTACTTC.

The V and J genes are TRBV27 and TRBJ1-1; 7 bases match TRBD1. This CDR3 region has 15 residues. The J segment lost 3 bases and the V segment lost 5 bases, leaving 9 bases of the junction unmatched. Germline values: CDR1 MNHEY, CDR2 SMNVEV (reference sequence). CDR3 sequence (DNA): TGTGCCAGCAGTCCATTGGGACAGTTTTACACTGAAGCTTTCTTT. This codes for CASSPLGQFYTEAFF.

This sequence joins TRBV10-3 and TRBJ2-3; 9 bases are a match to TRBD2. CDR1 and CDR2 (germline): ENHRY, SYGVKD. V was clipped by 2 bases and J by 10 bases; unmatched bases: 16. This CDR3 region has 17 residues. CDR3 nucleotide sequence: TGTGCCATCAGTGAGCCGCGCGCTGGGACTAGCCCCGGGGCGCAGTATTTT. This encodes CAISEPRAGTSPGAQYF.

This chain links TRBV20-1 with TRBJ1-6; 9 nucleotides match TRBD1. The CDR3 is 16 residues long. Germline loops: CDR1 DFQATT, CDR2 SNEGSKA (reference sequence). Losses at the gene ends were 7 bases for V and 3 bases for J; bases not matched to a gene: 10. The CDR3 nucleotides are TGCAGTGTCTCGAGGGACAGGGTTGGCTATAATTCACCCCTCCACTTT. Residues: CSVSRDRVGYNSPLHF.

The chain carries TRBV20-1 and TRBJ2-3, with TRBD1 matching over 8 bases. Germline V gene sequence: CDR1 DFQATT, CDR2 SNEGSKA (reference sequence). The ends lost 3 bases at V and 1 base at J; junction bases unmatched: 6. This CDR3 is 15 amino acids long. The CDR3 coding sequence is TGCAGTGCTAGGGACAGGGACAGCGGCACAGATACGCAGTATTTT. Translated: CSARDRDSGTDTQYF.

The gene calls are TRBV10-3 and TRBJ2-1; TRBD2 aligns across 12 bases. Germline CDR1 and CDR2: ENHRY and SYGVKD. V dropped 5 bases and J dropped 5; count of bases not matched to a gene: 1. The CDR3 runs to 14 residues. CDR3 bases: TGTGCCATCAGTTCTAGCGGGGGGGACAATGAGCAGTTCTTC. Translating gives CAISSSGGDNEQFF.

The V and J genes are TRBV29-1 and TRBJ2-4; possible D gene TRBD1, 5 bases. Per germline, CDR1 SQVTM and CDR2 ANQGSEA. The CDR3 is 13 residues long. Trimming stripped 4 bases from V and 2 bases from J, with 9 bases between. CDR3 sequence: CSVVGVSKNIQYF. The CDR3 DNA follows: TGCAGCGTTGTAGGGGTGTCCAAAAACATTCAGTACTTC.

V and J are TRBV5-1 and TRBJ2-1, with unresolved D. The CDR3 extends over 13 amino acids. V lost 4 bases and J 12 bases, leaving 17 bases between the germline ends. CDR1 and CDR2 (germline): SGHRS, YFSETQ. The CDR3 here is CASSVEVSYGQFF. CDR3 in DNA: TGCGCCAGCAGCGTGGAAGTGTCGTACGGGCAGTTCTTC.

In regard to this clonotype: A junction end diverges from the germline sequence, so it may reflect a read error. The rearrangement uses TRBV20-1 and TRBJ2-2, with 8 bases aligning to TRBD1. CDR3 length: 14 amino acids. CDR1 and CDR2 (germline): DFQATT, SNEGSKA (reference sequence). The CDR3 region is CGASWTGLDGELFF. CDR3 DNA sequence: TGCGGTGCTAGTTGGACAGGGTTGGACGGGGAGCTGTTTTTT.

This rearrangement joins TRBV12-3 or TRBV12-4 to TRBJ1-2; 7 bases are shared with TRBD1. This CDR3 region has 13 residues. After removal of 6 bases from V and 6 bases from J, the junction contained 7 bases not matched to a gene. CDR3 in amino acids: CASSRTGDNGYTF. The CDR3, as DNA: TGTGCCAGCAGCCGTACAGGGGACAATGGCTACACCTTC.

The rearrangement joins TRBV4-3 to TRBJ2-3; TRBD2 aligns across 8 bases. The CDR3 has 13 amino acids. The germline CDR1 and CDR2 sequences are LGHNA and YSLEER. The trim removed 1 base at V and 10 bases at J, leaving 4 bases unmatched. The CDR3 coding sequence is TGCGCCAGCAGCCAAGGACTACTAGCGGCGCAGTATTTT. Protein sequence: CASSQGLLAAQYF.

The chain employs TRBV6-1 and TRBJ2-3; D is unclear. Trimming left V 7 bases short and J 2 bases short, with 16 bases between. The CDR3 is 15 residues long. Germline V gene lookup returns CDR1 MNHNS and CDR2 SASEGT. CDR3 bases: TGTGCCAGCACCCAGGACCCAAACCCCACAGATACGCAGTATTTT. As protein: CASTQDPNPTDTQYF.